These T cell receptor beta chains were read from a single sample in a study of monozygotic twins with inflammatory bowel disease. Reanalyzing the 5' RACE reads, TCRdb keeps one entry per CDR3 protein, without DNA. This listing includes 330,000 or so distinct CDR3 sequences. Source material: blood. These receptors were collected from a human donor with ulcerative colitis or Crohn's disease, or a healthy co-twin of an affected twin (not recorded which). Both conserved end residues are part of each CDR3. Fields, in order: V gene, J gene, CDR3 protein.

TRBV5-6	TRBJ1-1	CASSRGDSPNTEAFF
TRBV20-1	TRBJ1-1	CSAEEYGRGDTEAFF
TRBV10-3	TRBJ1-5	CAISESDQGGQPQHF
TRBV11-3	TRBJ2-1	CASSSPGDRNNEQFF
TRBV4-2	TRBJ2-7	CASSLGPLNEQYF
TRBV5-1	TRBJ2-7	CASSPGVGIIYEQYF
TRBV12-3/TRBV12-4	TRBJ1-2	CASSLAPGGVYGYTF
TRBV2	TRBJ2-1	CASSPTSGSSYNEQFF
TRBV4-1	TRBJ2-3	CASSQWTGEDTQYF
TRBV6-1	TRBJ2-5	CASSPGTGVWETQYF
TRBV5-5	TRBJ1-6	CASSLVGTASPLHF
TRBV29-1	TRBJ2-2	CSGRNTGELFF
TRBV10-3	TRBJ1-2	CAISESSGFGYTF
TRBV20-1	TRBJ2-5	CSAREAVEETQYF
TRBV5-4	TRBJ2-7	CASSWGLGSGGKSSYEQYF
TRBV6-2/TRBV6-3	TRBJ2-1	CASSVGTTNEQFF
TRBV25-1	TRBJ2-4	CASSAHPGQGTENIQYF
TRBV11-1	TRBJ2-7	CASSLVAGQAYEQYF
TRBV5-1	TRBJ2-5	CASSLGFSGVQETQYF
TRBV19	TRBJ2-5	CASSIAYSNKGTQYF
TRBV7-6	TRBJ2-5	CASSLWAGETQYF
TRBV7-2	TRBJ2-1	CASSFRGTNSEQFF
TRBV5-1	TRBJ2-7	CASSWTSDSYEQYF
TRBV7-2	TRBJ1-2	CASSPMGTGGGGYTF